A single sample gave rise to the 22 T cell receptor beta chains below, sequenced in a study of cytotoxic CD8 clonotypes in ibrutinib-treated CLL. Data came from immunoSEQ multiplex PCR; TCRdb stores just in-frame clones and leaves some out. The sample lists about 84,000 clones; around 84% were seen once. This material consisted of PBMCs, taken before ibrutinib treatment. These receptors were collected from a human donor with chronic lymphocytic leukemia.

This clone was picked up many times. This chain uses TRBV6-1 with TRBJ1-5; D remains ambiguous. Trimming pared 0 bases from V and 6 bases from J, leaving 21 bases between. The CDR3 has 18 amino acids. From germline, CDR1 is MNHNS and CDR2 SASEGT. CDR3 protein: CASSEANSMAGRLQPQHF. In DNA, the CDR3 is TGTGCCAGCAGTGAAGCTAATTCGATGGCAGGAAGGCTTCAGCCCCAGCATTTT.

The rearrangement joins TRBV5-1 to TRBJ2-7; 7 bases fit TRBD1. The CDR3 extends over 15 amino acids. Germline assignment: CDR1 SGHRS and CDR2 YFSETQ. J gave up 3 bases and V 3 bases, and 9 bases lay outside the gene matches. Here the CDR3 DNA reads TGCGCCAGCAGCTGGTCTACGGGACAGAGCTACGAGCAGTACTTC. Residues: CASSWSTGQSYEQYF.

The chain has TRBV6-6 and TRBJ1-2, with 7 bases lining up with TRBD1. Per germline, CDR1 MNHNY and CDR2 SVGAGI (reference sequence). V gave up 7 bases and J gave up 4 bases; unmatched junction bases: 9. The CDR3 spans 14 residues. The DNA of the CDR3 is TGTGCCAGCACCGAACAGGGGTCGGGCTATGGCTACACCTTC. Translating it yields CASTEQGSGYGYTF.

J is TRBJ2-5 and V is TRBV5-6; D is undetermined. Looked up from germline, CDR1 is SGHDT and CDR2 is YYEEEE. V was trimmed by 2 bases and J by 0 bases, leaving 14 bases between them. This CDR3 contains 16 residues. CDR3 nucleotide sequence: TGTGCCAGCAGCTTAGGACGACAACCGTACCAAGAGACCCAGTACTTC. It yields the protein CASSLGRQPYQETQYF.

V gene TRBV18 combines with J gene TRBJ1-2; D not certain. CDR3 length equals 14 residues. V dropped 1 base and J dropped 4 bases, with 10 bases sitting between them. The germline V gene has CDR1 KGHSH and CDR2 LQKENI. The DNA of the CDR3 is TGTGCCAGCTCACCACAGGACCTCCCCTATGGCTACACCTTC. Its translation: CASSPQDLPYGYTF. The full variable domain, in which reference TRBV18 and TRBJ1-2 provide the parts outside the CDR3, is NAGVMQNPRHLVRRRGQEARLRCSPMKGHSHVYWYRQLPEEGLKFMVYLQKENIIDESGMPKERFSAEFPKEGPSILRIQQVVRGDSAAYFCASSPQDLPYGYTFGSGTRLTVV.

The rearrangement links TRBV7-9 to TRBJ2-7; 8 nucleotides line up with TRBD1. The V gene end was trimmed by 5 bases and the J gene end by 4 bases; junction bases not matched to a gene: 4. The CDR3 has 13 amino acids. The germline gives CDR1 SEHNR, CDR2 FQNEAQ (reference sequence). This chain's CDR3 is CASSEDRVYEQYF. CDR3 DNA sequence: TGTGCCAGCAGCGAGGACAGGGTTTACGAGCAGTACTTC.

This chain's CDR3 is CAWSVSLNYGYTF. As DNA, the CDR3 is TGTGCCTGGAGTGTAAGCTTAAACTATGGCTACACCTTC. The chain links TRBV30 to TRBJ1-2; no definite D call. Trimming took off 0 bases at V and 2 bases at J, with 7 bases between the two ends. The CDR3 loop spans 13 amino acids. Germline CDR1 and CDR2: GTSNPN and SVGIG (reference sequence).

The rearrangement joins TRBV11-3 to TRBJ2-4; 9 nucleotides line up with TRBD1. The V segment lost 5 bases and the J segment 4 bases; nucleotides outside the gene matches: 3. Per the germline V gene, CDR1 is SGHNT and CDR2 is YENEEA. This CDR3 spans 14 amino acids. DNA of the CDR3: TGTGCCAGCAGCAAGGGACAGGGAAAAAACATTCAGTACTTC. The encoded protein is CASSKGQGKNIQYF.

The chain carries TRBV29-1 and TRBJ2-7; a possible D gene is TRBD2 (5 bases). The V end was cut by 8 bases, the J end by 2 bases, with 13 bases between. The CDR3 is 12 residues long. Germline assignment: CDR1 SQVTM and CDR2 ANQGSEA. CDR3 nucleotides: TGCAGCACGAAGACTAACGCCTACGAGCAGTACTTC. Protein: CSTKTNAYEQYF.

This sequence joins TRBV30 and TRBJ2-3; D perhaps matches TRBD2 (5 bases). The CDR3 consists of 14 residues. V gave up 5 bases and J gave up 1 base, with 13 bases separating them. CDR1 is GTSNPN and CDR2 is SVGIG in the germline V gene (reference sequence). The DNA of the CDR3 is TGTGCCTGGGGCTCACTAGGAGGCACAGATACGCAGTATTTT. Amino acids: CAWGSLGGTDTQYF. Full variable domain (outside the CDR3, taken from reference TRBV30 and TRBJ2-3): SQTIHQWPATLVQPVGSPLSLECTVEGTSNPNLYWYRQAAGRGLQLLFYSVGIGQISSEVPQNLSASRPQDRQFILSSKKLLLSDSGFYLCAWGSLGGTDTQYFGPGTRLTVL.

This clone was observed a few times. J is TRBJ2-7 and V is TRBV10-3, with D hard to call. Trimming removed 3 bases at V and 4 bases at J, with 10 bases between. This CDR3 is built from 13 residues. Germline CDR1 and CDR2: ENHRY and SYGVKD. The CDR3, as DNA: TGTGCCATCAGTGACCTCGTGGGGTACGAGCAGTACTTC. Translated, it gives CAISDLVGYEQYF.

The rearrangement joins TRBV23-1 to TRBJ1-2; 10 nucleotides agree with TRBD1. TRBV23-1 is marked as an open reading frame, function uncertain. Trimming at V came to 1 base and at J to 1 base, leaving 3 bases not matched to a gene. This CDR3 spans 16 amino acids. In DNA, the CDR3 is TGCGCCAGCAGTCAATTAGGGACAGGGGTTAACTATGGCTACACCTTC. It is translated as CASSQLGTGVNYGYTF.

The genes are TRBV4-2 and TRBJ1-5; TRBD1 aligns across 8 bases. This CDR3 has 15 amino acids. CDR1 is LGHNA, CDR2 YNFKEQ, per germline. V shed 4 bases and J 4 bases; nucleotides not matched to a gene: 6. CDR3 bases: TGTGCCAGCAGCCCCGGACAGGGCCCAAATCAGCCCCAGCATTTT. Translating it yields CASSPGQGPNQPQHF.

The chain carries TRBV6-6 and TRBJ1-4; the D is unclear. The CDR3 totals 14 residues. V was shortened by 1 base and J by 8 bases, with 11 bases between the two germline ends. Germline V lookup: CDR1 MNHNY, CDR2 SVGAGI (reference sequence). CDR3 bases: TGTGCCAGCAGTTACTTCTCGGGCACCGAAAAACTGTTTTTT. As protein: CASSYFSGTEKLFF.

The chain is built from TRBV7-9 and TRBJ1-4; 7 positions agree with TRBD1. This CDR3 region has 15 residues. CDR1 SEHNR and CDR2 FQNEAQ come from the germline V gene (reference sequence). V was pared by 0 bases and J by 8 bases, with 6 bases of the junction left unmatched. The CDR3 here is CASSLAGQGVEKLFF. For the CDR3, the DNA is TGTGCCAGCAGCTTAGCGGGTCAGGGGGTCGAAAAACTGTTTTTT.

This chain's CDR3 is CASRNYGTDEQYF. CDR3 DNA sequence: TGTGCCAGCAGGAACTACGGGACGGACGAGCAGTACTTC. This chain joins TRBV7-6 and TRBJ2-7; D is possibly TRBD1 or TRBD2 (5 bases each). The V end lost 6 bases, the J end lost 5 bases, and 14 bases lay between the germline ends. Germline assignment: CDR1 SGHVS and CDR2 FNYEAQ. The CDR3 loop spans 13 amino acids. Variable domain in full (rest from reference TRBV7-6 and TRBJ2-7): GAGVSQSPRYKVTKRGQDVALRCDPISGHVSLYWYRQALGQGPEFLTYFNYEAQQDKSGLPNDRFSAERPEGSISTLTIQRTEQRDSAMYRCASRNYGTDEQYFGPGTRLTVT.

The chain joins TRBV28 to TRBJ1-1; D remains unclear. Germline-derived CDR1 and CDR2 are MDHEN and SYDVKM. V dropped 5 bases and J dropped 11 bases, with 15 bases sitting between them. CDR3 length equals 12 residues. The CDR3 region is CASSTPMIAAFF. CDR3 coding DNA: TGTGCCAGCAGTACGCCGATGATCGCGGCTTTCTTT.

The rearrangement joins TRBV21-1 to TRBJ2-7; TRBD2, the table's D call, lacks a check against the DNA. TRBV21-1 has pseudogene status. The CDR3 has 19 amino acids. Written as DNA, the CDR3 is TGTGCCAGCAGCAAAGCGCTTTACGGCCCAGCTAGCGGGACCTACGAGCAGTACTTC. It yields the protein CASSKALYGPASGTYEQYF.

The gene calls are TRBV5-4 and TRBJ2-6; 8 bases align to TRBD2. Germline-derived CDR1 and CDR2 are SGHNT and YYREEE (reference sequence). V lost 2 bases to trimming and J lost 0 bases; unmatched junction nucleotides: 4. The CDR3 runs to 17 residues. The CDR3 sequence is CASSLLAEHSGANVLTF. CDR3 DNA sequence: TGTGCCAGCAGCTTACTAGCGGAGCACTCTGGGGCCAACGTCCTGACTTTC.

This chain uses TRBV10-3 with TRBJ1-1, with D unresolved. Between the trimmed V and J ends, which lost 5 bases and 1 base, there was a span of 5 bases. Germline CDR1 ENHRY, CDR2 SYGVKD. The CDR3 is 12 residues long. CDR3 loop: CAISIGNTEAFF. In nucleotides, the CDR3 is TGTGCCATCAGTATAGGGAACACTGAAGCTTTCTTT.

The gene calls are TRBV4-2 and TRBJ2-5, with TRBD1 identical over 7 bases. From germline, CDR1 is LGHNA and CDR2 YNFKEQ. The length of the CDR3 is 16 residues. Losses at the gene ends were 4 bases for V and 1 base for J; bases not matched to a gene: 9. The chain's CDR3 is CASSRPLTGLQETQYF. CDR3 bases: TGTGCCAGCAGCCGACCGCTGACAGGGCTCCAAGAGACCCAGTACTTC.

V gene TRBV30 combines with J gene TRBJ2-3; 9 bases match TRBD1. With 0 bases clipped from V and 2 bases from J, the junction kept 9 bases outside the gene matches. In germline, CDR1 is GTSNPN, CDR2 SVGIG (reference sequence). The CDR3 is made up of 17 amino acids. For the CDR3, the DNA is TGTGCCTGGAGTGTACCAGGACAGGGGAGTAACACAGATACGCAGTATTTT. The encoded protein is CAWSVPGQGSNTDTQYF.